The clone carrying this TCR beta chain was recorded a few times. The ends were cut back, 1 base at V and 6 bases at J, with 8 bases in the middle. Looked up from germline, CDR1 is SGHDT and CDR2 is YYEEEE. The CDR3 has 12 residues. TCRdb re-called the RT-PCR reads through MiXCR, storing one row per CDR3 protein. The table shows about 700,000 distinct CDR3 sequences, with 11% to 15% occurring only once. The genes are TRBV5-6 and TRBJ2-7; D ambiguous. The specimen sequenced was memory CD4+ T cells from blood. The receptor was derived from a female donor in good health, serving as a healthy control. This chain's CDR3 is CASSLWAGEQYF. DNA of the CDR3: TGTGCCAGCAGCTTGTGGGCAGGCGAGCAGTACTTC.